Below are 17 T cell receptor beta chains sequenced from a single sample in a study of molecular identifiers for immune sequencing clone quantification. TCRdb re-derived calls from the PCR reads in MiXCR, one entry per CDR3 protein. The sample holds around 460,000 distinct CDR3 sequences, over 20% seen once. Input material: naive CD8+ T cells from blood, with Jurkat cell RNA spiked in. Subset noted: FACS-sorted CD8+CD4-CCR7+CD45RA+ naive T cells. The receptor set was obtained from a human donor in good health. Some libraries in this study had Jurkat cell RNA spiked in.

V usage is TRBV6-2 or TRBV6-3 and J usage is TRBJ1-1; D possibly corresponds to TRBD1 (6 bases). This CDR3 region has 13 residues. The V end was cut by 11 bases, the J end by 4 bases, with 17 bases between. Germline V CDR1 and CDR2: MNHEY, SVGEGT. The CDR3 nucleotides read TGTGCCGGCACCCAGGGGAGAGGCACTGAAGCTTTCTTT. Its translation is CAGTQGRGTEAFF.

This sequence joins TRBV13 and TRBJ1-1, with unresolved D. V was shortened by 5 bases and J by 5 bases, with 6 bases between the two germline ends. CDR3 length equals 11 residues. CDR1 is PRHDT, CDR2 FYEKMQ, per germline (reference sequence). This chain's CDR3 is CASSGETEAFF. Written as DNA, the CDR3 is TGTGCCAGCAGCGGGGAAACTGAAGCTTTCTTT.

V gene TRBV28 combines with J gene TRBJ2-1; either TRBD1 or TRBD2 may supply D (5 bases each). The germline V gene encodes CDR1 MDHEN and CDR2 SYDVKM. The CDR3 contains 14 residues. Trimming took off 1 base at V and 8 bases at J, with 12 bases between the two ends. CDR3 in DNA: TGTGCCAGCAGTTTATCGGGGCTTGCTGATGAGCAGTTCTTC. Translation: CASSLSGLADEQFF. Drawing the rest from reference TRBV28 and TRBJ2-1, the complete variable domain is DVKVTQSSRYLVKRTGEKVFLECVQDMDHENMFWYRQDPGLGLRLIYFSYDVKMKEKGDIPEGYSVSREKKERFSLILESASTNQTSMYLCASSLSGLADEQFFGPGTRLTVL.

In the case of this clonotype: One base away lies a much larger clone, so this may be a sequencing read error. Here the CDR3 omits its conserved ending phenylalanine or tryptophan, so a read error is the likely source. The chain combines TRBV29-1 with TRBJ2-2; no firm D call. Trimming took 1 base from V and 1 from J, leaving 1 base between them. The germline V gene has CDR1 SQVTM and CDR2 ANQGSEA. This CDR3 is 12 amino acids long. The CDR3 nucleotides read TGCAGCGTTGAAGGGAACACCGGGGAGCTGTTTCTT. This gives the protein CSVEGNTGELFL.

This clonotype was seen at least ten times. V is TRBV4-3 and J is TRBJ2-2; 8 bases agree with TRBD1. The length of the CDR3 is 19 residues. V gave up 0 bases and J gave up 1 base; unmatched junction bases: 10. Germline V gene lookup returns CDR1 LGHNA and CDR2 YSLEER. The CDR3 protein is CASSQDWGIGTGNTGELFF. In nucleotides, the CDR3 is TGCGCCAGCAGCCAAGATTGGGGTATAGGGACAGGGAACACCGGGGAGCTGTTTTTT.

Note on this clonotype: A much larger clone differs from this one at a single base, so this may be a read error. This chain joins TRBV11-2 and TRBJ2-3; 10 positions match TRBD2. The CDR3 has 16 residues. Germline CDR1 is SGHAT and CDR2 is FQNNGV. The CDR3 nucleotides read TGTGCCGGCAGCTTAGAAGCGGGAGGGCCAACAGATACGCAGTATTTT. Translated: CAGSLEAGGPTDTQYF.

This clonotype was observed a few times. The chain uses TRBV6-6 and TRBJ1-5; D uncertain. The CDR3 runs to 14 residues. Trimming shortened V by 2 bases and J by 3 bases, and 8 bases separated the two germline ends. The V gene's germline CDR1 is MNHNY and CDR2 SVGAGI (reference sequence). The CDR3: CASSYRVLNQPQHF. The CDR3 DNA follows: TGTGCCAGCAGTTACAGAGTCCTCAATCAGCCCCAGCATTTT.

V is TRBV9 and J is TRBJ1-2; the match to TRBD1 covers 8 bases. Germline V gene data show CDR1 as SGDLS and CDR2 as YYNGEE. Trimming took 4 bases from V and 8 from J; bases not matched to a gene: 7. This CDR3 region has 13 residues. The chain's CDR3 is CASSSGGPRGYTF. The CDR3 nucleotides are TGTGCCAGCAGCTCAGGGGGCCCGCGGGGCTACACCTTC.

The rearrangement uses TRBV27 and TRBJ2-7, with 7 bases that match TRBD2. Losses at the gene ends were 3 bases for V and 2 bases for J; bases not matched to a gene: 10. The CDR3 is 16 amino acids. The germline CDR1 and CDR2 sequences are MNHEY and SMNVEV (reference sequence). In DNA, the CDR3 is TGTGCCAGCAGTTTGTGGGGGGGGGACGGGGCCTACGAGCAGTACTTC. Translated, it gives CASSLWGGDGAYEQYF.

In its sample, this clonotype was seen a few times. The CDR3 coding sequence is TGTGCCAGCAGTTTATCGGCTAGCGGCTACAATGAGCAGTTCTTC. Encoded protein: CASSLSASGYNEQFF. The genes are TRBV27 and TRBJ2-1; TRBD2 matches 7 bases. Germline CDR1 MNHEY, CDR2 SMNVEV (reference sequence). The V gene end was trimmed by 0 bases and the J gene end by 3 bases; junction bases not matched to a gene: 2. CDR3 size: 15 residues.

V usage is TRBV7-9 and J usage is TRBJ1-2; possibly TRBD1 for D (5 bases). In germline, CDR1 is SEHNR, CDR2 FQNEAQ (reference sequence). The germline V and J ends were trimmed by 4 bases and 4 bases, with 13 bases remaining between them. This CDR3 spans 14 amino acids. The CDR3 region is CASSYSTGLYGYTF. CDR3 sequence (DNA): TGTGCCAGCAGCTATTCCACGGGGCTCTATGGCTACACCTTC.

The rearrangement uses TRBV6-2 or TRBV6-3 and TRBJ2-3, with 8 bases lining up with TRBD2. V gave up 2 bases and J gave up 4 bases; unmatched junction bases: 8. The CDR3 contains 16 residues. The V gene's germline CDR1 is MNHEY and CDR2 SVGEGT. CDR3 sequence (DNA): TGTGCCAGCAGTTACAGGGGCGGGGGGAAGTCAGATACGCAGTATTTT. Its protein is CASSYRGGGKSDTQYF.

This clonotype was seen a handful of times. V is TRBV7-9 and J is TRBJ1-1; 10 bases are shared with TRBD1. V gave up 4 bases and J gave up 5 bases; unmatched junction bases: 7. The CDR3 has 15 amino acids. Germline V gene lookup returns CDR1 SEHNR and CDR2 FQNEAQ (reference sequence). The CDR3 DNA reads TGTGCCAGCAGCTCGGGACAGGGGTTTAGGACTGAAGCTTTCTTT. Encoded protein: CASSSGQGFRTEAFF.

V and J are TRBV11-2 and TRBJ2-1; 7 nucleotides line up with TRBD1. CDR1 is SGHAT and CDR2 is FQNNGV in the germline V gene. V lost 3 bases to trimming and J lost 1 base; unmatched junction nucleotides: 6. The CDR3 contains 16 residues. The CDR3 protein is CASSLKTGLSYNEQFF. The DNA of the CDR3 is TGTGCCAGCAGCTTGAAGACAGGGCTATCCTACAATGAGCAGTTCTTC. Full variable domain (missing parts from reference TRBV11-2 and TRBJ2-1): EAGVAQSPRYKIIEKRQSVAFWCNPISGHATLYWYQQILGQGPKLLIQFQNNGVVDDSQLPKDRFSAERLKGVDSTLKIQPAKLEDSAVYLCASSLKTGLSYNEQFFGPGTRLTVL.

Concerning this clonotype itself: A much more abundant neighbour one base away suggests this may be a read error. The gene calls are TRBV4-3 and TRBJ2-7, with 10 bases fitting TRBD1. CDR3 length equals 14 residues. Germline V CDR1 and CDR2: LGHNA, YSLEER. V shed 7 bases, J shed 6 bases, and the junction held 9 bases outside the gene matches. CDR3 sequence reads: CASNPGQGLFEQYF. CDR3 DNA sequence: TGCGCCAGCAACCCGGGACAGGGGCTCTTCGAGCAGTACTTC.

This clonotype was counted a few times. CDR3 amino acids: CASSVALGGGGATGELFF. DNA of the CDR3: TGTGCCAGCAGCGTAGCTTTGGGAGGAGGGGGGGCCACCGGGGAGCTGTTTTTT. The rearrangement uses TRBV9 and TRBJ2-2, with D possibly matching TRBD2 (7 bases). This CDR3 is 18 amino acids long. CDR1 and CDR2 from the germline V gene are SGDLS and YYNGEE. Trimming left V 0 bases short and J 4 bases short, with 19 bases between.

This clonotype has more than one count but fewer than ten. This rearrangement joins TRBV20-1 to TRBJ2-7, with D maybe TRBD2 (5 bases). The germline V and J ends were trimmed by 6 bases and 2 bases, with 14 bases remaining between them. Germline loops: CDR1 DFQATT, CDR2 SNEGSKA (reference sequence). This CDR3 has 13 residues. The CDR3 DNA is TGCAGTGCCACCTACGGACTTACCTACGAGCAGTACTTC. Amino acids: CSATYGLTYEQYF.